These 27 T cell receptor beta chains came from one sample sequenced in a study of blood T cells in healthy people across ages. PCR was performed a second time for roughly 7 to 12 cycles using a sample-barcoded 5' primer and a J-beta primer mix. TCRdb reprocessed the 5' RACE reads with MiXCR, giving one entry per CDR3 protein. The data contain roughly 1 million distinct CDR3 sequences, 25% of them seen just once; the ten biggest clones take up 0.65% to 0.95%. These data are also associated with another study on T cells of mothers and their children.

The sample was blood. The receptors shown here come from a girl aged 2 to 10 in good health.

The J gene is TRBJ2-1, the V gene TRBV2; 13 bases line up with TRBD2. Trimming removed 9 bases from V and 9 bases from J; junction bases left unmatched: 5. CDR3 size: 13 residues. CDR1 is SNHLY, CDR2 FYNNEI, per germline. The CDR3: CARGLAGLGEQFF. As DNA, the CDR3 is TGTGCCAGGGGACTAGCGGGGTTGGGTGAGCAGTTCTTC.

This clonotype was observed a few times. The gene calls are TRBV3-1 and TRBJ2-3, with 9 bases aligning to TRBD2. V shed 1 base and J 1 base; nucleotides not matched to a gene: 3. The germline V gene has CDR1 LGHDT and CDR2 YNNKEL (reference sequence). This CDR3 has 16 amino acids. The CDR3 is CASSQGLAGRTDTQYF. The CDR3 region has the DNA TGTGCCAGCAGCCAAGGGCTAGCGGGGCGCACAGATACGCAGTATTTT.

This clonotype was found many times. The chain has TRBV6-5 and TRBJ1-4; D unresolved. CDR1 and CDR2 from the germline V gene are MNHEY and SVGAGI. V shed 2 bases and J shed 0 bases, with 16 bases lying between them. The CDR3 length is 18 residues. The CDR3 is CASSYGMINGATNEKLFF. The CDR3 DNA reads TGTGCCAGCAGTTACGGAATGATTAATGGGGCAACTAATGAAAAACTGTTTTTT.

This chain's CDR3 is CSAWLDTEAFF. CDR3 nucleotides: TGCAGCGCCTGGTTGGACACTGAAGCTTTCTTT. This chain uses TRBV29-1 with TRBJ1-1; D gene unclear. The V end was cut by 7 bases, the J end by 3 bases, with 9 bases between. The CDR3 spans 11 residues. Germline values: CDR1 SQVTM, CDR2 ANQGSEA.

This clonotype has just a few counts. The chain joins TRBV7-9 to TRBJ1-4, with 9 nucleotides matching TRBD1. Germline CDR1 and CDR2: SEHNR and FQNEAQ (reference sequence). The CDR3 is made up of 15 amino acids. The V segment lost 4 bases and the J segment 8 bases; nucleotides outside the gene matches: 8. CDR3 DNA sequence: TGTGCCAGCAGCTACCTGGACAGGGGTGGAGAAAAACTGTTTTTT. This translates into CASSYLDRGGEKLFF.

V usage is TRBV7-9 and J usage is TRBJ2-2; D not certain. V lost 8 bases and J 7 bases, leaving 14 bases between the germline ends. Germline V gives CDR1 SEHNR, CDR2 FQNEAQ (reference sequence). The CDR3 runs to 13 residues. Here the CDR3 DNA reads TGTGCCAGCGGCACAATGTGGGTCGGGGAGCTGTTTTTT. This gives the protein CASGTMWVGELFF. Full variable domain (remainder filled in from reference TRBV7-9 and TRBJ2-2): DTGVSQNPRHKITKRGQNVTFRCDPISEHNRLYWYRQTLGQGPEFLTYFQNEAQLEKSRLLSDRFSAERPKGSFSTLEIQRTEQGDSAMYLCASGTMWVGELFFGEGSRLTVL.

The chain couples TRBV12-3 or TRBV12-4 to TRBJ2-7, with D perhaps matching TRBD1 (5 bases). V gave up 5 bases and J gave up 3 bases, with 17 bases separating them. This CDR3 is 15 amino acids long. CDR3 sequence: CASSARRQTNYEQYF. DNA of the CDR3: TGTGCCAGCAGTGCCCGTCGACAGACCAACTACGAGCAGTACTTC.

This clonotype turned up a few times. J is TRBJ2-3 and V is TRBV9; D is unresolved. Trimming left V 0 bases short and J 4 bases short, with 9 bases between. This CDR3 region has 14 residues. Germline lookup yields CDR1 SGDLS and CDR2 YYNGEE. CDR3 coding DNA: TGTGCCAGCAGCGTAGCGGCCCGCTCAGATACGCAGTATTTT. Protein: CASSVAARSDTQYF.

This clonotype turned up a few times. The V call is TRBV29-1, the J call TRBJ2-1; 7 nucleotides align to TRBD2. There are 14 residues in the CDR3. CDR1 is SQVTM, CDR2 ANQGSEA, per germline. Trimming removed 7 bases from V and 9 bases from J; junction bases left unmatched: 15. The CDR3 sequence: CSADLAEPSSEQFF. CDR3 nucleotide sequence: TGCAGCGCAGATCTAGCGGAACCTTCTAGTGAGCAGTTCTTC.

The rearrangement joins TRBV7-8 to TRBJ2-5; 7 nucleotides align to TRBD1. The CDR3 has 14 amino acids. The J segment lost 5 bases and the V segment lost 4 bases, leaving 7 bases of the junction unmatched. Germline CDR1 and CDR2: SGHVS and FQNEAQ. CDR3 amino acids: CASSSQGRGETQYF. Here the CDR3 DNA reads TGTGCCAGCAGCTCCCAGGGCAGGGGGGAGACCCAGTACTTC.

This clonotype was observed a handful of times. The chain links TRBV3-1 to TRBJ2-1; a possible D gene is TRBD2 (6 bases). Germline lookup yields CDR1 LGHDT and CDR2 YNNKEL (reference sequence). This CDR3 has 14 amino acids. The ends were cut back, 7 bases at V and 1 base at J, with 11 bases in the middle. CDR3 protein: CASNEGGSYNEQFF. CDR3 in DNA: TGTGCCAGCAACGAAGGAGGGTCCTACAATGAGCAGTTCTTC.

There are a few counts of this clonotype. V usage is TRBV5-6 and J usage is TRBJ2-5; TRBD2 is a possible D gene (6 bases). Matching the DNA end better, TRBJ2-1 makes the J call doubtful. The CDR3 has 15 residues. In germline, CDR1 is SGHDT, CDR2 YYEEEE. The CDR3 here is CASSLAGARTMEQFF. The CDR3 coding sequence is TGTGCCAGCAGCTTGGCCGGGGCGCGGACTATGGAGCAGTTCTTC.

This clonotype was seen a few times. This chain links TRBV27 with TRBJ1-2; no firm D call. Germline CDR1 is MNHEY and CDR2 is SMNVEV (reference sequence). V gave up 5 bases and J gave up 1 base, with 23 bases separating them. CDR3 length: 18 amino acids. The CDR3 loop is CASSPLKEQATFNYGYTF. CDR3 bases: TGTGCCAGCAGTCCGCTAAAGGAGCAAGCCACTTTTAACTATGGCTACACCTTC.

This rearrangement joins TRBV29-1 to TRBJ1-1; 11 bases align to TRBD1. J was trimmed by 5 bases and V by 5 bases; bases with no gene match: 10. CDR1 is SQVTM, CDR2 ANQGSEA, per germline. The CDR3 sequence is 15 residues long. In nucleotides, the CDR3 is TGCAGCGTTCGTGGGACAGGGGGAGTAGTGACTGAAGCTTTCTTT. Amino acid sequence: CSVRGTGGVVTEAFF. Looking up the rest from reference TRBV29-1 and TRBJ1-1 gives the full variable domain: SAVISQKPSRDICQRGTSLTIQCQVDSQVTMMFWYRQQPGQSLTLIATANQGSEATYESGFVIDKFPISRPNLTFSTLTVSNMSPEDSSIYLCSVRGTGGVVTEAFFGQGTRLTVV.

This chain joins TRBV6-5 and TRBJ2-3, with a weak D call TRBD1 (6 bases). The CDR3 extends over 17 amino acids. Germline CDR1 is MNHEY and CDR2 is SVGAGI. The V end lost 2 bases, the J end lost 2 bases, and 17 bases lay between the germline ends. The CDR3 region has the DNA TGTGCCAGCAGTTACGACCAGCCGGCAGGGGTCACAGATACGCAGTATTTT. Translation: CASSYDQPAGVTDTQYF.

CDR3 DNA sequence: TGTGCCAGCAGCTCTCCCAGGGGCAGGCTCCACTTT. This codes for CASSSPRGRLHF. The J gene is TRBJ1-6, the V gene TRBV5-5, with D perhaps TRBD1 (6 bases). Trimming shortened V by 3 bases and J by 16 bases, and 14 bases separated the two germline ends. Germline loops: CDR1 SGHKS, CDR2 YYEKEE (reference sequence). The CDR3 sequence is 12 residues long.

The table lists this clonotype with many counts. The chain recombines TRBV29-1 with TRBJ2-5; D unresolved. The J call may not be correct, given that the DNA end is closer to TRBJ2-1. Germline V gene lookup returns CDR1 SQVTM and CDR2 ANQGSEA. CDR3 length: 10 residues. The CDR3 loop is CSVELNEQFF. The CDR3 DNA reads TGCAGCGTTGAACTCAATGAGCAGTTCTTC.

The chain has TRBV5-1 and TRBJ2-1; D is perhaps TRBD2 (7 bases). Germline CDR1 and CDR2: SGHRS and YFSETQ. The CDR3 is 17 amino acids. Trimming cost V 1 base and J 3 bases, with 17 bases left between them. DNA for the CDR3: TGCGCCAGCAGCTTGAGGGGGACTACTTCTTTCTACAATGAGCAGTTCTTC. Translation gives CASSLRGTTSFYNEQFF.

This clonotype was detected a few times. The V gene is TRBV28, the J gene TRBJ2-7; TRBD2 might be the D (6 bases). The germline V and J ends were trimmed by 5 bases and 1 base, with 18 bases remaining between them. The CDR3 is 16 residues long. Germline values: CDR1 MDHEN, CDR2 SYDVKM. CDR3 region: CASSPPGGRASYEQYF. The CDR3 DNA sequence: TGTGCCAGCAGTCCTCCCGGGGGACGGGCGTCCTACGAGCAGTACTTC.

The chain combines TRBV5-6 with TRBJ2-7; 8 bases align to TRBD1. Germline assignment: CDR1 SGHDT and CDR2 YYEEEE. The CDR3 extends over 19 amino acids. The V and J ends lost 1 base and 3 bases, in that order; junction bases with no gene match: 18. The DNA for the CDR3 is TGTGCCAGCAGCTTGTCAGGACAGGGCACCTTATATCCGTTCTACGAGCAGTACTTC. It encodes CASSLSGQGTLYPFYEQYF.

This clonotype appeared a few times. The CDR3 sequence is CASNVSGTGEEKLFF. CDR3 coding DNA: TGTGCCAGCAATGTTTCCGGGACAGGGGAAGAAAAACTGTTTTTT. The chain recombines TRBV6-1 with TRBJ1-4; TRBD1 agrees at 10 bases. This CDR3 is built from 15 residues. The V gene end was trimmed by 7 bases and the J gene end by 8 bases; junction bases not matched to a gene: 10. Germline CDR1 and CDR2: MNHNS and SASEGT.

Only one count was recorded for this clonotype. V usage is TRBV20-1 and J usage is TRBJ2-5; the match to TRBD1 covers 7 bases. J lost 4 bases, V lost 8 bases, and 10 bases had no gene match. Germline lookup yields CDR1 DFQATT and CDR2 SNEGSKA (reference sequence). This CDR3 is 13 amino acids long. CDR3 DNA sequence: TGCAGTTCGGGGAGAACAGGGGCAGAGACCCAGTACTTC. It encodes CSSGRTGAETQYF.

The chain has TRBV18 and TRBJ1-3; D is unresolved. Germline CDR1 reads KGHSH; CDR2 reads LQKENI. The CDR3 sequence is 15 residues long. Trimming removed 3 bases at V and 0 bases at J, with 9 bases between. This chain's CDR3 is CASSPRAYSGNTIYF. The CDR3 DNA reads as TGTGCCAGCTCACCGCGGGCCTACTCTGGAAACACCATATATTTT.

The rearrangement links TRBV29-1 to TRBJ1-4; D call uncertain. The V gene's germline CDR1 is SQVTM and CDR2 ANQGSEA. This CDR3 comprises 12 residues. Between the trimmed V and J ends, which lost 6 bases and 6 bases, there was a span of 11 bases. CDR3 amino acids: CSVGRMDEKLFF. CDR3 DNA: TGCAGCGTGGGGAGGATGGATGAAAAACTGTTTTTT.

This clonotype was seen more than once but under ten times. The rearrangement joins TRBV28 to TRBJ2-5; TRBD1 matches 7 bases. With the DNA end fitting TRBJ2-1 better, the J assignment may be wrong. CDR3 length: 14 residues. Germline lookup yields CDR1 MDHEN and CDR2 SYDVKM. The CDR3, as DNA: TGTGCCAGCAACCTGGGACAGCGGTACAATGAGCAGTTCTTC. This encodes CASNLGQRYNEQFF.

About this clonotype: The junction shows a germline mismatch at one end, possibly a read error. The V call is TRBV19, the J call TRBJ2-1; a possible D gene is TRBD1 (6 bases). CDR1 is LNHDA, CDR2 SQIVND, per germline (reference sequence). The CDR3 runs 14 residues. CDR3 in DNA: TGTGCCAGTGAACAGGGAAAAGAGCCCAATGTGCAGTTCTTC. Translated, it gives CASEQGKEPNVQFF.

The chain is built from TRBV5-1 and TRBJ2-5; 9 nucleotides agree with TRBD1. Germline trimming cut 2 bases from V and 11 bases from J; bases unmatched to any gene: 16. This CDR3 is 16 amino acids long. Germline V lookup: CDR1 SGHRS, CDR2 YFSETQ. The CDR3 spells CASSLTSGTGSYEQYF. DNA of the CDR3: TGCGCCAGCAGCTTAACGTCCGGGACAGGGTCTTATGAGCAGTACTTC.